These 23 T cell receptor beta chains share one sample of origin, sequenced in a study of shared clonotypes between healthy human individuals. Profiling relied on immunoSEQ multiplex PCR, and the TCRdb table lists in-frame clones only, not all of them. The sample shows roughly 2.4 million clones, 90% to 96% of them seen only once. The sequencing input was naive CD4+ T cells sorted from blood. Subset defined: CD45RA+ positively selected. The receptors stem from a man aged 18 to 30 in good health.

This clone was detected only a few times. The chain links TRBV6-1 to TRBJ1-6, with D possibly TRBD1 on 5 matching bases. V lost 2 bases, J lost 8 bases, and 10 bases lay in between. This CDR3 comprises 14 residues. Germline V gene sequence: CDR1 MNHNS, CDR2 SASEGT. As DNA, the CDR3 is TGTGCCAGCAGTGAACCCTCAGGGTATTCACCCCTCCACTTT. It codes for CASSEPSGYSPLHF.

The J gene is TRBJ2-7, the V gene TRBV30; TRBD1 might be the D (6 bases). V lost 3 bases and J 4 bases, leaving 16 bases between the germline ends. Germline CDR1 and CDR2: GTSNPN and SVGIG (reference sequence). CDR3 length: 14 amino acids. The CDR3 here is CAWSLQGGAYEQYF. CDR3 nucleotide sequence: TGTGCCTGGAGCTTACAGGGTGGGGCATACGAGCAGTACTTC.

The rearrangement uses TRBV14 and TRBJ1-4; D is possibly TRBD1 (5 bases). The CDR3 extends over 15 amino acids. Germline assignment: CDR1 SGHDN and CDR2 FVKESK. Trimming shortened V by 6 bases and J by 1 base, and 12 bases separated the two germline ends. CDR3 amino acids: CASSVRARTNEKLFF. As DNA, the CDR3 is TGTGCCAGCAGTGTCAGGGCGAGAACTAATGAAAAACTGTTTTTT. Combining the CDR3 with reference TRBV14 and TRBJ1-4 gives the whole variable domain EAGVTQFPSHSVIEKGQTVTLRCDPISGHDNLYWYRRVMGKEIKFLLHFVKESKQDESGMPNNRFLAERTGGTYSTLKVQPAELEDSGVYFCASSVRARTNEKLFFGSGTQLSVL.

CDR3 nucleotides: TGTGCCAGTAGTATACAGGTACCCCGGGGTTCATATTATGCGACTGAAGCTTTCTTT. Encoded protein: CASSIQVPRGSYYATEAFF. This chain joins TRBV19 and TRBJ1-1; D is unclear. Germline V gene data show CDR1 as LNHDA and CDR2 as SQIVND (reference sequence). The CDR3 length is 19 residues. Trimming took 2 bases from V and 5 from J, leaving 27 bases between them.

The chain recombines TRBV5-1 with TRBJ2-3; D not certain. Germline V gives CDR1 SGHRS, CDR2 YFSETQ. The CDR3 contains 14 residues. Trimming shortened V by 0 bases and J by 2 bases, and 7 bases separated the two germline ends. The CDR3 region has the DNA TGCGCCAGCAGCTTGGCCCAGTACACAGATACGCAGTATTTT. This sequence encodes CASSLAQYTDTQYF.

This CDR3 reads CASSLEGSFPNEQFF. For the CDR3, the DNA is TGTGCCAGCAGCTTAGAGGGGTCCTTTCCCAATGAGCAGTTCTTC. The chain is built from TRBV11-2 and TRBJ2-1; D call uncertain. V was pared by 0 bases and J by 6 bases, with 12 bases between. This CDR3 has 15 amino acids. Germline lookup yields CDR1 SGHAT and CDR2 FQNNGV. Supplemented by reference TRBV11-2 and TRBJ2-1, the full variable domain reads EAGVAQSPRYKIIEKRQSVAFWCNPISGHATLYWYQQILGQGPKLLIQFQNNGVVDDSQLPKDRFSAERLKGVDSTLKIQPAKLEDSAVYLCASSLEGSFPNEQFFGPGTRLTVL.

V usage is TRBV9 and J usage is TRBJ2-5, with D tentatively TRBD1 or TRBD2 (6 bases each). The CDR3 is made up of 15 amino acids. Between the trimmed V and J ends, which lost 4 bases and 4 bases, there was a span of 17 bases. Germline V CDR1 and CDR2: SGDLS, YYNGEE. CDR3 sequence: CASSISGGRVETQYF. Here the CDR3 DNA reads TGTGCCAGCAGCATCAGTGGGGGGCGCGTAGAGACCCAGTACTTC.

The CDR3 DNA reads as TGTGCCACGCTAGGACCAGCGGGAGAGGAGGAGACCCAGTACTTC. Its protein product is CATLGPAGEEETQYF. V is TRBV10-3 and J is TRBJ2-5; TRBD2 matches at 8 bases. Germline trimming cut 10 bases from V and 5 bases from J; bases unmatched to any gene: 15. Germline V gene sequence: CDR1 ENHRY, CDR2 SYGVKD. The CDR3 contains 15 residues.

This chain links TRBV30 with TRBJ2-1; D is unresolved. Germline CDR1 reads GTSNPN; CDR2 reads SVGIG (reference sequence). The CDR3 contains 13 residues. Trimming pared 1 base from V and 6 bases from J, leaving 10 bases between. CDR3 amino acids: CAWSGVTVNEQFF. CDR3 nucleotides: TGTGCCTGGAGTGGAGTGACCGTCAATGAGCAGTTCTTC.

CDR3: CASSLAVNSNQPQHF. The CDR3, as DNA: TGTGCCAGCAGCTTGGCGGTTAATAGCAATCAGCCCCAGCATTTT. The chain has TRBV5-8 and TRBJ1-5; D call uncertain. V lost 0 bases, J lost 0 bases, and 7 bases lay in between. Germline V gene data show CDR1 as SGHTS and CDR2 as YDEGEE. There are 15 residues in the CDR3.

The V and J genes are TRBV2 and TRBJ2-1, with D uncertain. The CDR3 extends over 13 amino acids. V was cut by 3 bases and J by 0 bases, with 3 bases left in between. Germline V gives CDR1 SNHLY, CDR2 FYNNEI. For the CDR3, the DNA is TGTGCCAGCAGTGACGACTCCTACAATGAGCAGTTCTTC. This encodes CASSDDSYNEQFF.

V is TRBV6-5 and J is TRBJ2-3; the D is unclear. V lost 2 bases and J lost 6, with 12 bases in between. This CDR3 is built from 14 residues. The V gene's germline CDR1 is MNHEY and CDR2 SVGAGI. Here the CDR3 DNA reads TGTGCCAGCAGTTACGCAAGGGTGGGGGATACGCAGTATTTT. Encoded protein: CASSYARVGDTQYF.

This clone was seen only a few times. This same CDR3 is encoded by further DNA sequences in the sample. The J gene is TRBJ2-7, the V gene TRBV5-1, with TRBD2 as a possible D gene (5 bases). The CDR3 runs to 13 residues. Germline V gene data show CDR1 as SGHRS and CDR2 as YFSETQ. V lost 2 bases and J lost 0, with 6 bases in between. The CDR3 DNA reads TGCGCCAGCAGCTTAGCGGCCTCCTACGAGCAGTACTTC. It codes for CASSLAASYEQYF.

CDR3 in DNA: TGTGCCTGGAGTGTAATGCGGTTGACTGAAGCTTTCTTT. Translating gives CAWSVMRLTEAFF. This sequence joins TRBV30 and TRBJ1-1; D is undetermined. The CDR3 runs to 13 residues. V was shortened by 0 bases and J by 5 bases, with 10 bases between the two germline ends. Germline values: CDR1 GTSNPN, CDR2 SVGIG (reference sequence).

Details on this clone: The sample holds other DNA sequences that translate to the same CDR3. The chain carries TRBV27 and TRBJ1-5; the D is unclear. The V gene's germline CDR1 is MNHEY and CDR2 SMNVEV (reference sequence). Trimming shortened V by 2 bases and J by 5 bases, and 7 bases separated the two germline ends. CDR3 length: 13 amino acids. CDR3 bases: TGTGCCAGCAGTTTAATCGGCGATCAGCCCCAGCATTTT. The encoded protein is CASSLIGDQPQHF.

In DNA form, the CDR3 reads TGTGCCTGGAACCGGGGATTAAACTATGGCTACACCTTC. Its protein product is CAWNRGLNYGYTF. V and J are TRBV30 and TRBJ1-2; D uncertain. The V end lost 4 bases, the J end lost 2 bases, and 11 bases lay between the germline ends. The germline gives CDR1 GTSNPN, CDR2 SVGIG (reference sequence). The CDR3 is made up of 13 amino acids. Combining the CDR3 with reference TRBV30 and TRBJ1-2 gives the whole variable domain SQTIHQWPATLVQPVGSPLSLECTVEGTSNPNLYWYRQAAGRGLQLLFYSVGIGQISSEVPQNLSASRPQDRQFILSSKKLLLSDSGFYLCAWNRGLNYGYTFGSGTRLTVV.

The chain joins TRBV9 to TRBJ2-5; 10 bases map to TRBD1. V gave up 4 bases and J gave up 5 bases; unmatched junction bases: 5. Germline-derived CDR1 and CDR2 are SGDLS and YYNGEE. The CDR3 runs 14 residues. CDR3 loop: CASSPGQGMETQYF. The DNA for the CDR3 is TGTGCCAGCAGCCCGGGACAGGGGATGGAGACCCAGTACTTC.

The chain links TRBV19 to TRBJ2-1; possible D gene TRBD2, 6 bases. Per germline, CDR1 LNHDA and CDR2 SQIVND (reference sequence). The CDR3 consists of 16 residues. V was clipped by 3 bases and J by 5 bases, with 17 bases between them. CDR3 loop: CASSILPGTGHNEQFF. The CDR3 bases are TGTGCCAGTAGTATCCTCCCCGGGACTGGACACAATGAGCAGTTCTTC.

This clone came up once. The rearrangement joins TRBV7-9 to TRBJ1-2, with unresolved D. CDR3 length: 14 amino acids. Germline V gene sequence: CDR1 SEHNR, CDR2 FQNEAQ (reference sequence). V gave up 2 bases and J gave up 8 bases, with 15 bases separating them. The CDR3 nucleotides read TGTGCCAGCAGCTTAACCTCGGCTGGGTACGGCTACACCTTC. Amino acid sequence: CASSLTSAGYGYTF.

The chain links TRBV18 to TRBJ2-7; TRBD1 matches 7 bases. After removal of 1 base from V and 4 bases from J, the junction contained 4 bases not matched to a gene. The length of the CDR3 is 14 residues. Germline values: CDR1 KGHSH, CDR2 LQKENI. The CDR3, as DNA: TGTGCCAGCTCACCACTCGGGACAGAATACGAGCAGTACTTC. Translated: CASSPLGTEYEQYF.

This clone turned up a few times. The rearrangement uses TRBV6-1 and TRBJ1-5, with D unresolved. This CDR3 has 14 amino acids. The germline gives CDR1 MNHNS, CDR2 SASEGT. V was clipped by 2 bases and J by 5 bases, with 10 bases between them. The CDR3 nucleotides are TGTGCCAGCAGTGAAAACATCAACGATCAGCCCCAGCATTTT. Amino acid sequence: CASSENINDQPQHF.

V and J are TRBV4-1 and TRBJ1-2, with D uncertain. The length of the CDR3 is 12 residues. The V gene's germline CDR1 is MGHRA and CDR2 YSYEKL. V dropped 1 base and J dropped 8 bases, with 8 bases sitting between them. CDR3 DNA sequence: TGCGCCAGCAGCCAAGGGGTGGGGGGCTACACCTTC. This translates into CASSQGVGGYTF.

The genes are TRBV5-4 and TRBJ1-2; 11 nucleotides agree with TRBD1. Per the germline V gene, CDR1 is SGHNT and CDR2 is YYREEE (reference sequence). With V trimmed by 5 bases and J by 3 bases, 9 bases remained unmatched. CDR3 length: 16 amino acids. CDR3 bases: TGTGCCAGCAGACCGGACAGGGGGCGTCGACACTATGGCTACACCTTC. Translating gives CASRPDRGRRHYGYTF.